The entry below gives a single TCR beta chain sequence along with its context. No antigen is known for it. The data belong to a study of T-cell memory formation after mild COVID-19. Study findings and constraints: Cross-reactive memory apparently joined, as some responding clones appeared in pre-infection memory. Among clones contracting day 15 to 85, CD4/CD8 was balanced, whereas later expanders leaned CD4+.

V was clipped by 2 bases and J by 2 bases, with 13 bases between them. Germline V gene data show CDR1 as MNHNS and CDR2 as SASEGT. This CDR3 has 16 amino acids. TCRdb used MiXCR to reprocess the 5' RACE reads, holding one entry per CDR3 protein. Of tens of thousands of distinct CDR3 sequences in the sample, 10% to 15% are singletons; the top ten hold around 23%. This clonotype was sampled from a man aged 18 to 35 who had mild COVID-19 (a few samples of this study predate the infection). Cell type and time point are not known. J is TRBJ1-3 and V is TRBV6-1, with D uncertain. Sequencing was carried out using PBMCs or a T cell subset sorted from them (not recorded which). CDR3 region: CASSEFDNGAGNTIYF. CDR3 bases: TGTGCCAGCAGTGAATTTGACAATGGGGCTGGAAACACCATATATTTT.